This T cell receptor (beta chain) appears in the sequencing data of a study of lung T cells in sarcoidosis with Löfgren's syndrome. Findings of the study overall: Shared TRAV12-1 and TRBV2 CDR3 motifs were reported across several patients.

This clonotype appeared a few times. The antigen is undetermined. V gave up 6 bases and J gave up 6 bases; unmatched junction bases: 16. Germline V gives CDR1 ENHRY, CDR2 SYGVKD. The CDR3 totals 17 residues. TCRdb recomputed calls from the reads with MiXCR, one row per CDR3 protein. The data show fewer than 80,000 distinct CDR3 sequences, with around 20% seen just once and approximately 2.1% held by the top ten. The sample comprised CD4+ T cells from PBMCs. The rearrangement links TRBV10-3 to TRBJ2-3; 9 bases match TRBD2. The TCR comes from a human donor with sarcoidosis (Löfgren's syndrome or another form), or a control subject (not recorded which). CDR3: CAIRGLIGRGGSDTQYF. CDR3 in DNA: TGTGCCATCAGGGGACTAATCGGGCGGGGGGGCAGCGATACGCAGTATTTT.